This entry concerns a single TCR beta chain. Its antigen is not identified. Germline is not matched at one junction end, which may reflect a read error. The CDR3 sequence is 15 residues long. Germline V gene sequence: CDR1 SGHTA, CDR2 FQGTGA. This sample is drawn from a study of vaccination and CD4 T cells after COVID-19. Documented treatment: roughly 10-day PBMC culture with coronavirus spike peptide pools or control peptides (ViraFEST assay). Expanded clonotypes were found by TCR sequencing after peptide-pool stimulation (ViraFEST). An Oncomine TCR Beta short-read assay was used to sequence the DNA from cultured CD4+ T cells. The template was genomic DNA from cultured CD4+ T cells. TCRdb re-called the PCR reads with MiXCR, one entry per CDR3 protein. This repertoire shows about 3,500 distinct CDR3 sequences, 40% to 45% found once; its top ten account for 47%.

The sequencing input was CD4+ T cells from blood, cultured in vitro. The chain combines TRBV7-3 with TRBJ2-5, with 10 positions matching TRBD2. This clonotype was obtained from a human donor who had recovered from COVID-19. This CDR3 is CASSRGTSVQEAQYF. The CDR3 DNA follows: TGTGCCAGCAGCCGCGGGACTAGCGTACAAGAGGCCCAGTACTTC.